These 31 T cell receptor beta chains share one sample of origin, sequenced in a study of post-analysis software for immune sequencing data. Study-level results: When patients were compared with controls, four to six TRBV segments were more frequent, TRBV5-6, TRBV5-1 and TRBV20-1 among them.

Unique molecular identifiers were present in the TCR beta cDNA libraries. TCRdb recomputed calls from the PCR reads with MiXCR, one row per CDR3 protein. This table holds about 430,000 distinct CDR3 sequences, 30% to 45% found once. These TCRs' antigens remain unknown. Sequencing input: blood. The receptors here all came from a girl aged 2 to 9 with multiple sclerosis.

In its sample, this clonotype was seen once. The rearrangement uses TRBV28 and TRBJ1-4; D not certain. CDR3 length equals 16 residues. Germline V gene sequence: CDR1 MDHEN, CDR2 SYDVKM. The ends were cut back, 5 bases at V and 4 bases at J, with 17 bases in the middle. CDR3 region: CASSKVTLGLNEKLFF. Written as DNA, the CDR3 is TGTGCCAGCAGTAAAGTGACCCTAGGCCTTAATGAAAAACTGTTTTTT.

For this clonotype: Its ends do not fully match the called genes, so a read error is possible. The chain recombines TRBV20-1 with TRBJ1-1; the D gene is possibly TRBD1 (6 bases). Germline lookup yields CDR1 DFQATT and CDR2 SNEGSKA (reference sequence). There are 16 residues in the CDR3. The CDR3 DNA reads as TGCAATGCTAGCCCCTTAACAGGGAGCATGAACACTGAAGCTTTCTTT. This translates into CNASPLTGSMNTEAFF.

The rearrangement joins TRBV12-3 or TRBV12-4 to TRBJ2-3, with D unresolved. The CDR3 loop spans 16 amino acids. V was cut by 5 bases and J by 0 bases, with 15 bases left in between. CDR3 loop: CASSALTVISTDTQYF. The CDR3 DNA follows: TGTGCCAGCAGTGCCCTCACAGTTATTAGCACAGATACGCAGTATTTT.

The CDR3 reads CASAAGGQETQYF. The CDR3 region has the DNA TGCGCCAGCGCAGCGGGGGGCCAAGAGACCCAGTACTTC. The chain uses TRBV5-1 and TRBJ2-5; 9 nucleotides agree with TRBD2. V lost 7 bases, J lost 1 base, and 2 bases stayed unmatched. Germline assignment: CDR1 SGHRS and CDR2 YFSETQ. The length of the CDR3 is 13 residues.

The J gene is TRBJ1-4, the V gene TRBV20-1; D is perhaps TRBD1 (6 bases). The CDR3 extends over 13 amino acids. Germline V gene sequence: CDR1 DFQATT, CDR2 SNEGSKA (reference sequence). This CDR3 reads CSASRGANEKLFF. The CDR3 nucleotides are TGCAGCGCCTCCAGGGGAGCGAATGAAAAACTGTTTTTT.

This chain joins TRBV20-1 and TRBJ2-1, with D unresolved. The CDR3 spans 18 residues. V lost 0 bases, J lost 7 bases, and 25 bases lay in between. The V gene's germline CDR1 is DFQATT and CDR2 SNEGSKA (reference sequence). CDR3 sequence: CSARDRGGRSSGVNEQFF. CDR3 nucleotides: TGCAGTGCTAGAGATCGCGGTGGGCGCTCCTCCGGTGTTAATGAGCAGTTCTTC.

This clonotype has just a few counts. This chain connects TRBV3-1 to TRBJ2-7, with 9 bases fitting TRBD2. The CDR3 is made up of 14 amino acids. J was trimmed by 4 bases and V by 7 bases; bases with no gene match: 8. CDR1 and CDR2 from the germline V gene are LGHDT and YNNKEL (reference sequence). In nucleotides, the CDR3 is TGTGCCAGCACGAGGGAAGCGGGAGGATACGAGCAGTACTTC. Protein sequence: CASTREAGGYEQYF.

This clonotype occurred once. CDR3 loop: CASSSPRGHRGTDTQYF. The CDR3 DNA reads TGTGCCAGCAGTTCCCCGAGGGGTCACCGGGGGACAGATACGCAGTATTTT. The rearrangement uses TRBV6-2 or TRBV6-3 and TRBJ2-3; D is possibly TRBD2 (6 bases). Germline CDR1 reads MNHEY; CDR2 reads SVGEGT. Between the trimmed V and J ends, which lost 4 bases and 3 bases, there was a span of 20 bases. The CDR3 sequence is 17 residues long.

This clonotype was counted a few times. This chain connects TRBV5-1 to TRBJ2-5, with a tentative D call TRBD2 (5 bases). The CDR3 sequence is 16 residues long. Germline V gives CDR1 SGHRS, CDR2 YFSETQ. V was cut by 0 bases and J by 11 bases, with 23 bases left in between. CDR3 bases: TGCGCCAGCAGCTTGGCCCGGACGGACTCATACAATGAGCAGTACTTC. Amino acids: CASSLARTDSYNEQYF. The full variable domain, with the rest looked up from reference TRBV5-1 and TRBJ2-5, is KAGVTQTPRYLIKTRGQQVTLSCSPISGHRSVSWYQQTPGQGLQFLFEYFSETQRNKGNFPGRFSGRQFSNSRSEMNVSTLELGDSALYLCASSLARTDSYNEQYFGPGTRLLVL.

This chain uses TRBV29-1 with TRBJ2-7; D perhaps matches TRBD1 (5 bases). V lost 7 bases, J lost 0 bases, and 7 bases lay in between. This CDR3 has 11 amino acids. CDR1 and CDR2 from the germline V gene are SQVTM and ANQGSEA. CDR3 DNA: TGCAGCGGACAGTACTCCTACGAGCAGTACTTC. Translated, it gives CSGQYSYEQYF.

Only a few counts were recorded for this clonotype. This chain joins TRBV10-3 and TRBJ2-1, with TRBD2 as a possible D gene (6 bases). The CDR3 is 14 residues long. The germline V and J ends were trimmed by 7 bases and 7 bases, with 17 bases remaining between them. In germline, CDR1 is ENHRY, CDR2 SYGVKD. DNA of the CDR3: TGTGCCATCAAGCTGGGTACGGAGGGGAATGAGCAGTTCTTC. Translating it yields CAIKLGTEGNEQFF.

Concerning this clonotype: An end of the junction differs from the germline gene, which may be a read error. CDR3 coding DNA: TGCGGTGCCCTTCCCGGGATAGGTGGGCAGTTCTTC. Its translation: CGALPGIGGQFF. The genes are TRBV20-1 and TRBJ2-1; a possible D gene is TRBD2 (5 bases). The CDR3 loop spans 12 amino acids. Germline V CDR1 and CDR2: DFQATT, SNEGSKA (reference sequence).

This clonotype turned up a few times. The chain links TRBV29-1 to TRBJ2-7; weak D call: TRBD1 (5 bases). The germline V and J ends were trimmed by 3 bases and 3 bases, with 15 bases remaining between them. This CDR3 is 14 amino acids long. CDR1 is SQVTM and CDR2 is ANQGSEA in the germline V gene. CDR3 nucleotides: TGCAGCGTTGAGTTCCCAGGGCCCAACTACGAGCAGTACTTC. Amino acid sequence: CSVEFPGPNYEQYF.

This clonotype has at least ten counts. The chain links TRBV9 to TRBJ1-4; 7 bases fit TRBD1. Germline CDR1 is SGDLS and CDR2 is YYNGEE. The V gene end was trimmed by 6 bases and the J gene end by 8 bases; junction bases not matched to a gene: 7. This CDR3 comprises 13 residues. CDR3 sequence reads: CASTAGGGEKLFF. The CDR3 region has the DNA TGTGCCAGCACCGCAGGGGGAGGGGAAAAACTGTTTTTT.

Note on this clonotype: The CDR3 end shows no conserved phenylalanine or tryptophan, and so a read error is likely. This chain connects TRBV5-1 to TRBJ2-5; the match to TRBD2 covers 7 bases. The CDR3 is made up of 16 amino acids. Unmatched junction bases numbered 14, after V lost 4 bases and J lost 5 bases. Per the germline V gene, CDR1 is SGHRS and CDR2 is YFSETQ. Written as DNA, the CDR3 is TGCGCCAGCAGCCCTCTGCCTCGCGGGGGTGGTGAGACCCAGTACTAC. Translation gives CASSPLPRGGGETQYY.

This sequence joins TRBV28 and TRBJ2-7; a weak D match, TRBD1 (8 bases). The CDR3 is 16 residues long. CDR1 MDHEN and CDR2 SYDVKM come from the germline V gene. Trimming pared 6 bases from V and 0 bases from J, leaving 18 bases between. CDR3 nucleotide sequence: TGTGCCAGCAGCAGCTACAGGGGGGGAGACTCCTACGAGCAGTACTTC. As protein: CASSSYRGGDSYEQYF. The whole variable domain, remainder taken from reference TRBV28 and TRBJ2-7, is DVKVTQSSRYLVKRTGEKVFLECVQDMDHENMFWYRQDPGLGLRLIYFSYDVKMKEKGDIPEGYSVSREKKERFSLILESASTNQTSMYLCASSSYRGGDSYEQYFGPGTRLTVT.

The rearrangement links TRBV6-6 to TRBJ1-1; a possible D gene is TRBD1 (5 bases). V was trimmed by 2 bases and J by 6 bases, leaving 10 bases between them. The CDR3 loop spans 13 amino acids. The germline gives CDR1 MNHNY, CDR2 SVGAGI (reference sequence). DNA of the CDR3: TGTGCCAGCAGTTACATATGGGGGTCTGAAGCTTTCTTT. Amino acid sequence: CASSYIWGSEAFF.

A few counts support this clonotype. The genes are TRBV4-2 and TRBJ2-1; D is uncertain. Germline V gives CDR1 LGHNA, CDR2 YNFKEQ. This CDR3 is built from 12 residues. V dropped 4 bases and J dropped 8 bases, with 9 bases sitting between them. The CDR3 protein is CASSLGWDEQFF. DNA of the CDR3: TGTGCCAGCAGCCTCGGCTGGGATGAGCAGTTCTTC.

The CDR3 DNA is TGTGCCAGCAGCGCCAGACAGGGGAGGAACTATGGCTACACCTTC. Residues: CASSARQGRNYGYTF. This chain joins TRBV7-6 and TRBJ1-2; TRBD1 matches at 8 bases. CDR1 and CDR2 from the germline V gene are SGHVS and FNYEAQ. After removal of 5 bases from V and 2 bases from J, the junction contained 7 bases not matched to a gene. The CDR3 consists of 15 residues.

This clonotype occurred many times. The genes are TRBV4-1 and TRBJ2-7; 13 bases agree with TRBD2. Germline V gene lookup returns CDR1 MGHRA and CDR2 YSYEKL. V lost 2 bases, J lost 5 bases, and 6 bases stayed unmatched. This CDR3 contains 16 residues. Here the CDR3 DNA reads TGCGCCAGCAGCCAACACCGGACTAGCGGGAGCGACGAGCAGTACTTC. This gives the protein CASSQHRTSGSDEQYF.

This clonotype was observed a handful of times. The chain employs TRBV7-2 and TRBJ2-7; D possibly corresponds to TRBD1 (5 bases). The V end lost 9 bases, the J end lost 0 bases, and 12 bases lay between the germline ends. This CDR3 has 13 amino acids. Germline V gene data show CDR1 as SGHTA and CDR2 as FQGNSA. The CDR3 reads CASTTDSSYEQYF. The CDR3 DNA reads TGTGCCAGTACGACAGACAGCTCCTACGAGCAGTACTTC.

This clonotype was observed a few times. The chain has TRBV12-5 and TRBJ2-7; tentative D call: TRBD1 (5 bases). The V end lost 6 bases, the J end lost 7 bases, and 13 bases lay between the germline ends. This CDR3 contains 12 residues. Germline V gene lookup returns CDR1 LGHNT and CDR2 FRNRAP. CDR3 sequence (DNA): TGTGCTAGTGGGATAGGGGCCCGTGAGCAGTACTTC. It is translated as CASGIGAREQYF. Full variable domain (remainder filled in from reference TRBV12-5 and TRBJ2-7): DARVTQTPRHKVTEMGQEVTMRCQPILGHNTVFWYRQTMMQGLELLAYFRNRAPLDDSGMPKDRFSAEMPDATLATLKIQPSEPRDSAVYFCASGIGAREQYFGPGTRLTVT.

This clonotype has a single count. V usage is TRBV15 and J usage is TRBJ2-3; the match to TRBD2 covers 9 bases. Germline values: CDR1 LNHNV, CDR2 YYDKDF (reference sequence). V lost 1 base and J lost 5; bases outside the gene matches: 7. This CDR3 spans 16 amino acids. DNA of the CDR3: TGTGCCACCAGCAGAGTAGCGGGGGCGTTCCAAGATACGCAGTATTTT. It specifies CATSRVAGAFQDTQYF.

This clonotype was counted a few times. A much bigger clone sits one base away, suggesting this may be a read error. The chain recombines TRBV29-1 with TRBJ2-6; D call uncertain. Per the germline V gene, CDR1 is SQVTM and CDR2 is ANQGSEA. The CDR3 is 16 amino acids. Trimming took off 4 bases at V and 1 base at J, with 14 bases between the two ends. CDR3 protein: CSVGTLTLSGANVLTF. For the CDR3, the DNA is TGCAGCGTTGGGACCCTTACCCTGTCTGGGGCCAACGTCCTGACTTTC.

This clonotype has only a few counts. This chain links TRBV4-2 with TRBJ2-3; D is undetermined. V gave up 0 bases and J gave up 11 bases, with 6 bases separating them. The CDR3 is made up of 11 amino acids. In germline, CDR1 is LGHNA, CDR2 YNFKEQ. CDR3 amino acids: CASSQEGRQYF. The DNA of the CDR3 is TGTGCCAGCAGCCAAGAAGGGCGGCAGTATTTT.

Notes on this clonotype: The junction does not match germline at one end; this may be a read error. This chain links TRBV15 with TRBJ1-4; possibly TRBD1 for D (5 bases). From germline, CDR1 is LNHNV and CDR2 YYDKDF (reference sequence). The CDR3 length is 18 residues. The CDR3 reads CATSRAPRQSATNEKLFF. CDR3 DNA: TGTGCCACTAGCAGAGCCCCAAGACAGAGTGCAACTAATGAAAAACTGTTTTTT. Full variable domain (outside the CDR3, taken from reference TRBV15 and TRBJ1-4): DAMVIQNPRYQVTQFGKPVTLSCSQTLNHNVMYWYQQKSSQAPKLLFHYYDKDFNNEADTPDNFQSRRPNTSFCFLDIRSPGLGDTAMYLCATSRAPRQSATNEKLFFGSGTQLSVL.

A remark on this clonotype: One end of the junction varies from germline; a read error may be responsible. J is TRBJ2-1 and V is TRBV15; no definite D call. This CDR3 has 15 amino acids. CDR1 is LNHNV, CDR2 YYDKDF, per germline (reference sequence). The CDR3: CATSSYLISYNERFF. CDR3 DNA sequence: TGTGCCACCAGCAGCTACCTTATAAGCTACAATGAGCGGTTCTTC.

This clonotype was seen a handful of times. The chain recombines TRBV6-5 with TRBJ2-7; D is perhaps TRBD2 (5 bases). Germline CDR1 MNHEY, CDR2 SVGAGI. The V end was cut by 0 bases, the J end by 3 bases, with 12 bases between. The CDR3 runs to 15 residues. CDR3 residues: CASSYSLAGNYEQYF. The CDR3 bases are TGTGCCAGCAGTTACTCCCTCGCGGGTAACTACGAGCAGTACTTC.

The chain uses TRBV12-3 or TRBV12-4 and TRBJ1-1, with 8 positions matching TRBD1. V lost 4 bases, J lost 2 bases, and 6 bases stayed unmatched. The CDR3 length is 15 residues. As DNA, the CDR3 is TGTGCCAGCAGTTCGTCGGACAGGGAAAACACTGAAGCTTTCTTT. It is translated as CASSSSDRENTEAFF.

The rearrangement joins TRBV5-1 to TRBJ2-3, with D uncertain. V lost 4 bases, J lost 3 bases, and 9 bases lay in between. The CDR3 covers 13 residues. Germline V gene sequence: CDR1 SGHRS, CDR2 YFSETQ. CDR3 amino acids: CASSRYGTDTQYF. As DNA, the CDR3 is TGCGCCAGCAGCCGTTACGGGACAGATACGCAGTATTTT.

The chain links TRBV11-2 to TRBJ2-1, with 9 bases aligning to TRBD2. Trimming cost V 1 base and J 0 bases; bases outside gene matches: 4. The germline V gene encodes CDR1 SGHAT and CDR2 FQNNGV. This CDR3 has 17 residues. In DNA form, the CDR3 reads TGTGCCAGCAGCTTAGGGGTAGCGGGGGTCTCCTACAATGAGCAGTTCTTC. Encoded protein: CASSLGVAGVSYNEQFF.